A single sample gave rise to the 15 T cell receptor beta chains below, sequenced in a study of T-cell reconstitution after alpha-beta-depleted transplantation in children. Preparation of the TCRbeta library used unique molecular identifiers. TCRdb fed the PCR reads into MiXCR, producing one record per CDR3 protein. Of around 240,000 distinct CDR3 sequences in the sample, 6.5% to 9% are singletons; the top ten hold 5% to 8%. The material was PBMCs, mostly from graft donor cells, obtained 180 days after TCRalphabeta/CD19-depleted stem cell transplant. These TCRs come from a male patient younger than 18 who had a stem cell transplant for acute lymphoblastic leukemia, so the T cells may come from the graft donor.

Regarding this clonotype: This may come from a read error, since a much larger clone is one base off. V is TRBV12-3 or TRBV12-4 and J is TRBJ2-7; tentative D call: TRBD2 (5 bases). This CDR3 has 14 amino acids. DNA of the CDR3: TGTGCCAGCAGTTTAAATGGGCTAGCTTACGACCAGTACTTC. Protein: CASSLNGLAYDQYF.

Details on this clonotype: A single base separates this from a much larger clone, so it may be a read error. CDR3 DNA: TGTGCCAGCAGTTACGTGCGAGGAGCTAACCATGGCTACACCTTC. It translates to CASSYVRGANHGYTF. The V and J genes are TRBV6-5 and TRBJ1-2; unclear D gene. The germline V gene encodes CDR1 MNHEY and CDR2 SVGAGI. The CDR3 contains 15 residues.

This clonotype was detected many times. The chain links TRBV7-8 to TRBJ2-3, with TRBD1 as a possible D gene (7 bases). CDR1 and CDR2 from the germline V gene are SGHVS and FQNEAQ. Between the trimmed V and J ends, which lost 5 bases and 3 bases, there was a span of 12 bases. The CDR3 has 14 amino acids. The CDR3, as DNA: TGTGCCAGCAGCCCCTCAGGGGGGACAGATACGCAGTATTTT. Residues: CASSPSGGTDTQYF.

This clonotype was observed at least ten times. The chain carries TRBV7-2 and TRBJ1-1; TRBD1 aligns across 7 bases. Germline lookup yields CDR1 SGHTA and CDR2 FQGNSA. The CDR3 is made up of 15 amino acids. V was pared by 3 bases and J by 3 bases, with 7 bases of the junction left unmatched. CDR3 in amino acids: CASSFVLGQYTEAFF. The DNA of the CDR3 is TGTGCCAGCAGCTTCGTCTTGGGACAGTACACTGAAGCTTTCTTT.

Many counts were recorded for this clonotype. The V and J genes are TRBV20-1 and TRBJ1-4, with D possibly matching TRBD1 (6 bases). The CDR3 has 14 residues. Trimming pared 6 bases from V and 6 bases from J, leaving 17 bases between. CDR1 is DFQATT, CDR2 SNEGSKA, per germline (reference sequence). The CDR3 reads CSARRAGTHEKLFF. Written as DNA, the CDR3 is TGCAGTGCAAGAAGGGCCGGGACACATGAAAAACTGTTTTTT.

Many counts were recorded for this clonotype. The rearrangement links TRBV20-1 to TRBJ2-3; 13 nucleotides align to TRBD2. CDR3 length equals 16 residues. Germline lookup yields CDR1 DFQATT and CDR2 SNEGSKA (reference sequence). V was pared by 3 bases and J by 1 base, with 4 bases of the junction left unmatched. DNA for the CDR3: TGCAGTGCTAGGTCACTAGCGGGAGGGGGCACAGATACGCAGTATTTT. Translated, it gives CSARSLAGGGTDTQYF.

This clonotype occurred many times. V usage is TRBV12-3 or TRBV12-4 and J usage is TRBJ1-5; 7 bases fit TRBD1. V shed 3 bases, J shed 6 bases, and the junction held 5 bases outside the gene matches. The CDR3 consists of 14 residues. CDR3 sequence reads: CASSLKGAGQPQHF. The CDR3 DNA follows: TGTGCCAGCAGTTTGAAGGGGGCGGGTCAGCCCCAGCATTTT.

This clonotype was seen ten or more times. One end of the junction varies from germline; a read error may be responsible. The chain combines TRBV10-3 with TRBJ2-7, with 11 bases identical to TRBD2. The germline V gene encodes CDR1 ENHRY and CDR2 SYGVKD. The CDR3 spans 18 residues. CDR3 sequence reads: CAISEAFLAGGVTYGQYF. CDR3 nucleotide sequence: TGTGCCATCAGTGAGGCGTTTCTAGCGGGAGGTGTGACCTACGGGCAGTACTTC.

In this sample, this clonotype turned up many times. This chain joins TRBV6-5 and TRBJ1-3, with D uncertain. V dropped 5 bases and J dropped 0 bases, with 14 bases sitting between them. CDR1 is MNHEY and CDR2 is SVGAGI in the germline V gene. The CDR3 runs 16 residues. The CDR3: CASSREGLSSGNTIYF. DNA of the CDR3: TGTGCCAGCAGTCGGGAGGGCCTAAGCTCTGGAAACACCATATATTTT.

This clonotype has a single count. This rearrangement joins TRBV2 to TRBJ2-3; tentative D call: TRBD1 (5 bases). The germline V gene encodes CDR1 SNHLY and CDR2 FYNNEI. V lost 3 bases and J lost 2, with 9 bases in between. CDR3 length: 14 amino acids. The CDR3 reads CASSETGATDTQYF. Written as DNA, the CDR3 is TGTGCCAGCAGTGAGACTGGGGCCACAGATACGCAGTATTTT. The entire variable domain, with the rest obtained from reference TRBV2 and TRBJ2-3, is as follows: EPEVTQTPSHQVTQMGQEVILRCVPISNHLYFYWYRQILGQKVEFLVSFYNNEISEKSEIFDDQFSVERPDGSNFTLKIRSTKLEDSAMYFCASSETGATDTQYFGPGTRLTVL.

Concerning this clonotype itself: A much larger clone lies a single base off, so this may be a read error. V usage is TRBV13 and J usage is TRBJ1-3; D perhaps matches TRBD1 (5 bases). The CDR3 contains 15 residues. Germline V gene sequence: CDR1 PRHDT, CDR2 FYEKMQ (reference sequence). The CDR3 region has the DNA TGTGCCAGCAGCTTAATCGGGACCCTCGGAAACACCATACATTTT. It translates to CASSLIGTLGNTIHF.

This clonotype was found many times. The chain carries TRBV12-3 or TRBV12-4 and TRBJ2-3; 8 bases align to TRBD2. J was trimmed by 6 bases and V by 4 bases; bases with no gene match: 6. CDR3 size: 14 residues. CDR3 loop: CASSSGGGLDTQYF. The CDR3 DNA follows: TGTGCCAGCAGTTCGGGGGGGGGCCTGGATACGCAGTATTTT.

This clonotype has ten or more counts. The V call is TRBV20-1, the J call TRBJ1-4; D is ambiguous. Germline V gene lookup returns CDR1 DFQATT and CDR2 SNEGSKA (reference sequence). This CDR3 contains 12 residues. V was clipped by 3 bases and J by 7 bases, with 9 bases between them. The CDR3 loop reads CSASSGSEKLFF. Written as DNA, the CDR3 is TGCAGTGCTAGCTCGGGTAGTGAAAAACTGTTTTTT.

The V call is TRBV28, the J call TRBJ1-1; 7 bases are a match to TRBD1. Germline V gene sequence: CDR1 MDHEN, CDR2 SYDVKM. The CDR3 sequence is 13 residues long. The V gene end was trimmed by 5 bases and the J gene end by 10 bases; junction bases not matched to a gene: 10. CDR3 bases: TGTGCCAGCAGTCCCCGTGACAGGGATGGAGCTTTCTTT. This sequence encodes CASSPRDRDGAFF.

A few counts support this clonotype. The chain couples TRBV4-3 to TRBJ2-7; 8 nucleotides line up with TRBD1. The CDR3 loop spans 18 amino acids. Germline V gene data show CDR1 as LGHNA and CDR2 as YSLEER. V dropped 3 bases and J dropped 4; count of bases not matched to a gene: 17. The CDR3 bases are TGCGCCAGCAGCCATCTTCGGACAGGGCTGGGACTGGAGTACGAGCAGTACTTC. Translated: CASSHLRTGLGLEYEQYF.